The rows below give T cell receptor beta chains drawn from one sample of a study of post-analysis software for immune sequencing data. TCRdb reanalysed the PCR reads using MiXCR and keeps one entry per CDR3 protein. The data contain about 500,000 distinct CDR3 sequences, roughly 45% of them singletons. The sample was blood. The receptors originated from a girl aged 5 to 17 with multiple sclerosis. The CDR3 runs from the conserved cysteine through the conserved F or W. The D gene is left open where the match is weak. Only some rows state a clone size, as once, few, many or a class for expanded clones.

j_gene: TRBJ2-7
abundance: NA
d_gene: NA
v_gene: TRBV10-3
CDR3nt: TGTGCCATCAGTGAGTCCACGCTAGCCTTGAGTTACGAGCAGTACTTC
CDR3aa: CAISESTLALSYEQYF

j_gene: TRBJ1-5
abundance: NA
d_gene: TRBD1
v_gene: TRBV11-2
CDR3nt: TGTGCCAGCAGGGCGACAGGGAACAATCAGCCCCAGCATTTT
CDR3aa: CASRATGNNQPQHF

j_gene: TRBJ2-5
abundance: many
d_gene: NA
v_gene: TRBV7-7
CDR3nt: TGTGCTAGCAGCTTAACACTTTACCAAGAGACCCAGTACTTC
CDR3aa: CASSLTLYQETQYF

j_gene: TRBJ2-3
abundance: NA
d_gene: NA
v_gene: TRBV20-1
CDR3nt: TGCAGTGATAGAGTCAATGCGGACACAGATACGCAGTATTTT
CDR3aa: CSDRVNADTDTQYF

j_gene: TRBJ2-5
abundance: few
d_gene: NA
v_gene: TRBV7-9
CDR3nt: TGTGCCAGCACCCCGAGAGAGGGTGAAGGAGAGACCCAGTACTTC
CDR3aa: CASTPREGEGETQYF

j_gene: TRBJ2-3
abundance: NA
d_gene: TRBD2
v_gene: TRBV9
CDR3nt: TGTGCCAGCAGCGTAGGGCCCGGGACTACCACAGATACGCAGTATTTT
CDR3aa: CASSVGPGTTTDTQYF

j_gene: TRBJ1-5
abundance: few
d_gene: NA
v_gene: TRBV27
CDR3nt: TGTGCCAGCAGCAAACGGGACGGCGGAGCTTATAGCAATCAGCCCCAGCATTTT
CDR3aa: CASSKRDGGAYSNQPQHF

j_gene: TRBJ2-6
abundance: few
d_gene: TRBD1
v_gene: TRBV4-1
CDR3nt: TGCGCCAGCAGCCAACAAGGGACAGGGGGGTCGTCTGGGGCCAACGTCCTGACTTTC
CDR3aa: CASSQQGTGGSSGANVLTF

j_gene: TRBJ2-3
abundance: few
d_gene: TRBD2
v_gene: TRBV7-9
CDR3nt: TGTGCCAGCAGCTCGGGACTAGCGGAGACTAGCACAGATACGCAGTATTTT
CDR3aa: CASSSGLAETSTDTQYF

j_gene: TRBJ2-5
abundance: NA
d_gene: TRBD2
v_gene: TRBV4-1
CDR3nt: TGCGCCAGCAGCCAAGATGCGGGAGTTTCCTACAATGAGCAGTACTTC
CDR3aa: CASSQDAGVSYNEQYF